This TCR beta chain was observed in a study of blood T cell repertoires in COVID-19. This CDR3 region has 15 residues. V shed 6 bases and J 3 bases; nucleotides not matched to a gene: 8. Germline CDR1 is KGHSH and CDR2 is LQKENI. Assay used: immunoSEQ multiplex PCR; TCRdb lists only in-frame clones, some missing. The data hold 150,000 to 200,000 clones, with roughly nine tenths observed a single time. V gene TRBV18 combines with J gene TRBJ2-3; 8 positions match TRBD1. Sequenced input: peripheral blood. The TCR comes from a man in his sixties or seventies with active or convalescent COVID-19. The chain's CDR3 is CASSLGQGRTDTQYF. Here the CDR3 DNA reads TGTGCCAGCTCCCTCGGACAGGGTAGGACAGATACGCAGTATTTT.